The 19 T cell receptor beta chains in this list originate from one sample, sequenced in a study of human T cells and chemical hapten exposure. TCRdb reanalysed the RACE reads using MiXCR and keeps one entry per CDR3 protein. This table has approximately 97,000 distinct CDR3 sequences, roughly 27% appearing once. Time point defined: patch test 3, about 24 weeks after DPC sensitization. The treatment here: therapeutic diphenylcyclopropenone sensitization with weekly scalp DPC. The specimen was whole blood, collected in connection with sensitization to the hapten diphenylcyclopropenone (DPC). Receptors were obtained from a middle-aged man with alopecia areata. Some clones in this sample may be carry-over from other donors' samples.

This clonotype turned up a few times. CDR3 DNA: TGTGCCAGCAGCTTAGCCGGAGAGGCTAGTAAGTTCTTC. As protein: CASSLAGEASKFF. This chain links TRBV7-2 with TRBJ2-1; D gene unclear. Per germline, CDR1 SGHTA and CDR2 FQGNSA. This CDR3 spans 13 amino acids. The germline V and J ends were trimmed by 0 bases and 14 bases, with 14 bases remaining between them. Full variable domain (remainder filled in from reference TRBV7-2 and TRBJ2-1): GAGVSQSPSNKVTEKGKDVELRCDPISGHTALYWYRQSLGQGLEFLIYFQGNSAPDKSGLPSDRFSAERTGGSVSTLTIQRTQQEDSAVYLCASSLAGEASKFFGPGTRLTVL.

This clonotype was counted only a few times. V usage is TRBV9 and J usage is TRBJ2-7; D is perhaps TRBD2 (5 bases). The length of the CDR3 is 13 residues. Germline V gives CDR1 SGDLS, CDR2 YYNGEE. V dropped 0 bases and J dropped 4 bases, with 8 bases sitting between them. The CDR3, as DNA: TGTGCCAGCAGCGTAGTTGAGGGATACGAGCAGTACTTC. This translates into CASSVVEGYEQYF. Full variable domain (missing parts from reference TRBV9 and TRBJ2-7): DSGVTQTPKHLITATGQRVTLRCSPRSGDLSVYWYQQSLDQGLQFLIQYYNGEERAKGNILERFSAQQFPDLHSELNLSSLELGDSALYFCASSVVEGYEQYFGPGTRLTVT.

The chain uses TRBV12-3 or TRBV12-4 and TRBJ2-7; 8 bases align to TRBD1. The CDR3 is made up of 15 amino acids. The junction had 8 bases not matched to a gene; V was cut back by 2 bases and J by 5 bases. CDR3 region: CASSLFTGGSDEQYF. In nucleotides, the CDR3 is TGTGCCAGCAGTTTATTCACAGGGGGTAGTGACGAGCAGTACTTC.

This chain joins TRBV6-2 or TRBV6-3 and TRBJ2-1; D remains ambiguous. V was clipped by 7 bases and J by 5 bases, with 12 bases between them. Germline CDR1 and CDR2: MNHEY and SVGEGT. CDR3 length equals 13 residues. The CDR3 protein is CASTGPPHNEQFF. The CDR3 nucleotides read TGTGCCAGCACGGGTCCGCCCCACAATGAGCAGTTCTTC.

The chain joins TRBV3-1 to TRBJ1-1; 7 bases line up with TRBD1. The CDR3 length is 13 residues. The V segment lost 4 bases and the J segment 7 bases; nucleotides outside the gene matches: 6. Germline values: CDR1 LGHDT, CDR2 YNNKEL (reference sequence). Here the CDR3 reads CASSRTGANEAFF. The DNA for the CDR3 is TGTGCCAGCAGCCGCACAGGGGCGAATGAAGCTTTCTTT. The variable domain in full, with the rest retrieved from reference TRBV3-1 and TRBJ1-1, is DTAVSQTPKYLVTQMGNDKSIKCEQNLGHDTMYWYKQDSKKFLKIMFSYNNKELIINETVPNRFSPKSPDKAHLNLHINSLELGDSAVYFCASSRTGANEAFFGQGTRLTVV.

This clonotype was seen a few times. The chain recombines TRBV12-3 or TRBV12-4 with TRBJ1-6, with 8 bases fitting TRBD1. Unmatched junction bases numbered 7, after V lost 5 bases and J lost 10 bases. The CDR3 is 14 amino acids. CDR3 DNA: TGTGCCAGCAGTCCCGGGACAGGTCCCTCACCCCTCCACTTT. Protein sequence: CASSPGTGPSPLHF.

The CDR3 sequence is CASSTRTDTQYF. CDR3 nucleotide sequence: TGTGCCAGCAGTACCCGCACAGATACGCAGTATTTT. The rearrangement joins TRBV2 to TRBJ2-3; D gene uncertain. V lost 5 bases, J lost 1 base, and 4 bases lay in between. Germline-derived CDR1 and CDR2 are SNHLY and FYNNEI. The CDR3 covers 12 residues.

The chain couples TRBV11-2 to TRBJ2-1, with D perhaps assigned TRBD1 or TRBD2 (6 bases each). The V gene's germline CDR1 is SGHAT and CDR2 FQNNGV. CDR3 length: 14 residues. V lost 4 bases to trimming and J lost 16 bases, with 23 bases between them. The CDR3 sequence is CASSSGWGGGGHFF. As DNA, the CDR3 is TGTGCCAGCAGCTCAGGTTGGGGCGGAGGGGGTCATTTCTTC.

This clonotype was detected only a few times. This chain uses TRBV20-1 with TRBJ2-1; tentatively, D is TRBD1 or TRBD2 (6 bases each). V dropped 1 base and J dropped 3 bases, with 16 bases sitting between them. The CDR3 extends over 16 amino acids. The germline gives CDR1 DFQATT, CDR2 SNEGSKA (reference sequence). CDR3: CSARGGLGGNYNEQFF. As DNA, the CDR3 is TGCAGTGCTAGAGGGGGTTTGGGGGGCAACTACAATGAGCAGTTCTTC.

V and J are TRBV20-1 and TRBJ2-7; unclear D gene. Germline CDR1 DFQATT, CDR2 SNEGSKA (reference sequence). Trimming cost V 5 bases and J 3 bases, with 8 bases left between them. The CDR3 length is 11 residues. The CDR3, as DNA: TGCAGTGCTTACCGGGTCTACGAGCAGTACTTC. This codes for CSAYRVYEQYF.

The rearrangement uses TRBV7-2 and TRBJ1-3; D is ambiguous. This CDR3 has 16 amino acids. Germline CDR1 is SGHTA and CDR2 is FQGNSA. The V gene lost 1 base and the J gene lost 0 bases, with 10 bases spanning the gap. The CDR3 here is CASSLVAPSSGNTIYF. The CDR3 bases are TGTGCCAGCAGCTTAGTAGCGCCGAGCTCTGGAAACACCATATATTTT.

This clonotype came up a few times. The rearrangement joins TRBV28 to TRBJ2-5; a possible D gene is TRBD1 (5 bases). The CDR3 covers 14 residues. Deletions cut 2 bases from V and 3 bases from J, with 10 bases between. CDR1 is MDHEN and CDR2 is SYDVKM in the germline V gene. The CDR3 region has the DNA TGTGCCAGCAGTTTAGATCAGGGTGAAGAGACCCAGTACTTC. Protein sequence: CASSLDQGEETQYF.

This chain links TRBV12-3 or TRBV12-4 with TRBJ2-5; 12 nucleotides align to TRBD1. CDR3 length: 14 residues. V shed 5 bases and J 7 bases; nucleotides not matched to a gene: 5. The chain's CDR3 is CASSARGQGATQYF. The CDR3 DNA follows: TGTGCCAGCAGTGCCCGGGGACAGGGGGCGACCCAGTACTTC.

This chain joins TRBV11-2 and TRBJ2-7, with D perhaps matching TRBD2 (5 bases). The CDR3 length is 15 residues. The V end was cut by 1 base, the J end by 4 bases, with 14 bases between. Germline CDR1 SGHAT, CDR2 FQNNGV. This chain's CDR3 is CASSLGPAERYEQYF. Written as DNA, the CDR3 is TGTGCCAGCAGCTTAGGCCCAGCGGAGCGTTACGAGCAGTACTTC.

V gene TRBV10-2 combines with J gene TRBJ1-1, with D maybe TRBD1 (5 bases). The germline V gene encodes CDR1 WSHSY and CDR2 SAAADI. CDR3 size: 16 residues. Trimming took off 4 bases at V and 1 base at J, with 16 bases between the two ends. The CDR3 region is CASSGGISHRNTEAFF. CDR3 nucleotides: TGCGCCAGCAGTGGGGGCATATCGCACCGGAACACTGAAGCTTTCTTT.

This sequence joins TRBV2 and TRBJ2-3; 7 bases are shared with TRBD2. CDR3 length equals 22 residues. V dropped 0 bases and J dropped 1; count of bases not matched to a gene: 22. Germline V gene sequence: CDR1 SNHLY, CDR2 FYNNEI. In DNA, the CDR3 is TGTGCCAGCAGTGAAGCATTACCACGCGTGGGGCCTAGCGGCGCCCGCACAGATACGCAGTATTTT. This translates into CASSEALPRVGPSGARTDTQYF.

The chain links TRBV4-2 to TRBJ2-1; tentatively, D is TRBD1 (5 bases). Trimming stripped 1 base from V and 5 bases from J, with 9 bases between. The CDR3 totals 14 residues. Germline values: CDR1 LGHNA, CDR2 YNFKEQ. The CDR3 DNA reads as TGTGCCAGCAGCCAAGTTATGACAGACAATGAGCAGTTCTTC. It yields the protein CASSQVMTDNEQFF.

The chain uses TRBV5-1 and TRBJ2-3; D not resolved. The germline V and J ends were trimmed by 5 bases and 0 bases, with 13 bases remaining between them. Germline values: CDR1 SGHRS, CDR2 YFSETQ. CDR3 length: 15 residues. The CDR3 reads CASSRGSPSTDTQYF. CDR3 in DNA: TGCGCCAGCAGTCGCGGATCTCCTAGCACAGATACGCAGTATTTT.

This clonotype was counted a few times. This chain's CDR3 is CASSLTSLDHEQYF. In DNA form, the CDR3 reads TGTGCCAGCAGCTTAACTAGTCTGGACCACGAGCAGTACTTC. The chain employs TRBV7-3 and TRBJ2-7; D gene unclear. V lost 0 bases to trimming and J lost 5 bases, with 11 bases between them. This CDR3 is built from 14 residues. The germline CDR1 and CDR2 sequences are SGHTA and FQGTGA.